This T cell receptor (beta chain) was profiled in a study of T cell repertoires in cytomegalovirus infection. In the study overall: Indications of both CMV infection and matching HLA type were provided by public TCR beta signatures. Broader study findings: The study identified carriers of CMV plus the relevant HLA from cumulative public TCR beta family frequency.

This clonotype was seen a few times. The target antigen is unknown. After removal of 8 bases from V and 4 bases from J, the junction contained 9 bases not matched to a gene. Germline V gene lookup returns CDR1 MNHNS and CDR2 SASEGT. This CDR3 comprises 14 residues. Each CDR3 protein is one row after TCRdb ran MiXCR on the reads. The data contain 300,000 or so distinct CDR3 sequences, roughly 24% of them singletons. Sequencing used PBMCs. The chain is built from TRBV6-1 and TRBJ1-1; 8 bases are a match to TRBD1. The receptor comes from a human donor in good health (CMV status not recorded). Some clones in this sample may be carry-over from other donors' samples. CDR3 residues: CASASGRGPTEAFF. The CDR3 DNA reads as TGTGCCAGCGCTAGTGGCAGGGGGCCCACTGAAGCTTTCTTT.